Given below is one TCR beta chain in context. The data stem from a study of cytomegalovirus exposure and HLA in healthy donors. It was with 60 Vbeta and 13 Jbeta primers that the PCR ran. The data were produced by immunoSEQ multiplex PCR, yet TCRdb's version contains in-frame clones alone and is incomplete. The table records 150,000 to 200,000 clones, about four fifths of them present only once. Per germline, CDR1 SGHRS and CDR2 YFSETQ. V trimming: 4 bases; J trimming: 5 bases; junction bases outside the gene matches: 10. The CDR3 extends over 16 amino acids. The clonotype was recovered from a male donor in good health and CMV-seropositive. Sequencing was done on a sample of PBMCs. The gene calls are TRBV5-1 and TRBJ2-5, with TRBD2 identical over 11 bases. The CDR3 spells CASSDDWIAGGETQYF. The CDR3 region has the DNA TGCGCCAGCAGCGACGACTGGATAGCGGGGGGGGAGACCCAGTACTTC.